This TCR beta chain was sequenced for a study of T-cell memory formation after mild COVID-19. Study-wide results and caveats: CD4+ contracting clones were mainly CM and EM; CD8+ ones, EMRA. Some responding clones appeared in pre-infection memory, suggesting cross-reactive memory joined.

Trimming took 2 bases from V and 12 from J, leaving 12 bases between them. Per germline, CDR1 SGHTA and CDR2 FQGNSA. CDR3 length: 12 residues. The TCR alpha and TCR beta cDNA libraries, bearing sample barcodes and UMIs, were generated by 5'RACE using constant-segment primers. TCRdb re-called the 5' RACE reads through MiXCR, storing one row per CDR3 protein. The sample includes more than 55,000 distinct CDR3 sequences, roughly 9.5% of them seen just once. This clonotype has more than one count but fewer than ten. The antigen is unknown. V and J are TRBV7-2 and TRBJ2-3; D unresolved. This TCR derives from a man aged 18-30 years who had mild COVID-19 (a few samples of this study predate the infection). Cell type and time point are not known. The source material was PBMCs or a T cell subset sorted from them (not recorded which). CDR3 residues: CASSLNGQAQYF. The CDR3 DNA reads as TGTGCCAGCAGCTTAAATGGTCAGGCACAGTATTTT.